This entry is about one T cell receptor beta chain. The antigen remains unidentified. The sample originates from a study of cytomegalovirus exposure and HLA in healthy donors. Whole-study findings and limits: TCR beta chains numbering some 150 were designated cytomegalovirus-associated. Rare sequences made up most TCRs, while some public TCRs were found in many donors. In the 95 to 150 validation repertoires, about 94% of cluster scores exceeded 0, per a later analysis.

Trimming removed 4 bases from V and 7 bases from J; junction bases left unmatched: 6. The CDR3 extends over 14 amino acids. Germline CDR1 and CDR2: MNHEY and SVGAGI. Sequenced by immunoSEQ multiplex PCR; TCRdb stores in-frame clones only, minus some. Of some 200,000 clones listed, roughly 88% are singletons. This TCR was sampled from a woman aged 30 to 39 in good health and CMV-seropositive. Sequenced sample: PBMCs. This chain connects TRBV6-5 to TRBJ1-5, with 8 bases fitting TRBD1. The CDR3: CASSSGQGGQPQHF. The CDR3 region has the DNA TGTGCCAGCAGTTCTGGACAGGGTGGGCAGCCCCAGCATTTT.